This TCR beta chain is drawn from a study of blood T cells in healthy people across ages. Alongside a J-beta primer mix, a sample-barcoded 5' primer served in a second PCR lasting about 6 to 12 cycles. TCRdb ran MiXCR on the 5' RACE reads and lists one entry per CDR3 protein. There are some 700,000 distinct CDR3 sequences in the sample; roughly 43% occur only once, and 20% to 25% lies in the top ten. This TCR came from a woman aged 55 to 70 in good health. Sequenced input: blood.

The CDR3 here is CASSYPASGRSYEQYF. The CDR3 DNA reads as TGTGCCAGCAGTTACCCCGCTAGCGGGAGATCTTACGAGCAGTACTTC. The rearrangement links TRBV6-2 or TRBV6-3 to TRBJ2-4; 10 bases match TRBD2. TRBJ2-7 explains the end of the DNA better; the J call may be wrong. CDR3 length equals 16 residues. The germline CDR1 and CDR2 sequences are MNHEY and SVGEGT.